The next 9 T cell receptor beta chains were all read from a single sample in a study of cytomegalovirus exposure and HLA in healthy donors (dated by TCRdb to the late 2010s). Libraries were constructed by the immunoSEQ multiplex PCR assay. The multiplex PCR relied on a mix of 60 forward primers for TCR Vbeta segments and 13 reverse primers for TCR Jbeta segments. What TCRdb holds here is the immuneACCESS table cut down to in-frame rearrangements. Part of the clones is not present; checked against another copy, under half of the missing clones reflect an unresolved V gene, and the others are unexplained. This sample is represented by about 130,000 clones; around 70% of them were singletons. The ten largest clones represent approximately 7% of the sample. The material sequenced was PBMCs. The source is a male donor in good health and CMV-seronegative.

The J gene is TRBJ1-2, the V gene TRBV29-1, with 11 bases that match TRBD1. The V gene's germline CDR1 is SQVTM and CDR2 ANQGSEA. This CDR3 spans 17 amino acids. Trimming removed 7 bases from V and 4 bases from J; junction bases left unmatched: 17. The CDR3 sequence is CSAPGGTGGSSGYGYTF. Here the CDR3 DNA reads TGCAGCGCCCCGGGAGGGACAGGGGGAAGTTCGGGCTATGGCTACACCTTC.

This clone was found a few times. In nucleotides, the CDR3 is TGTGCCAGCAGTGAATATAAAGGGGAAGGGGCGGCCACTGGCTACACCTTC. It is translated as CASSEYKGEGAATGYTF. The chain uses TRBV25-1 and TRBJ1-2, with D perhaps matching TRBD1 (5 bases). V lost 0 bases and J lost 7, with 21 bases in between. Germline assignment: CDR1 MGHDK and CDR2 SYGVNS. The CDR3 sequence is 17 residues long.

The genes are TRBV5-5 and TRBJ1-2, with D possibly being TRBD1 (5 bases). The CDR3 loop spans 15 amino acids. Trimming stripped 1 base from V and 7 bases from J, with 17 bases between. Germline-derived CDR1 and CDR2 are SGHKS and YYEKEE (reference sequence). In DNA form, the CDR3 reads TGTGCCAGCAGCTTGTCTTCGACATACCAGGGTGGCTACACCTTC. It yields the protein CASSLSSTYQGGYTF.

This clone was detected only a few times. CDR3 region: CASSFGQTETQYF. As DNA, the CDR3 is TGTGCCAGCAGCTTCGGACAGACAGAGACCCAGTACTTC. J is TRBJ2-5 and V is TRBV9; D might be TRBD1 (6 bases). The CDR3 covers 13 residues. Germline values: CDR1 SGDLS, CDR2 YYNGEE. Trimming took off 4 bases at V and 4 bases at J, with 11 bases between the two ends. The whole variable domain, filled in from reference TRBV9 and TRBJ2-5, reads DSGVTQTPKHLITATGQRVTLRCSPRSGDLSVYWYQQSLDQGLQFLIQYYNGEERAKGNILERFSAQQFPDLHSELNLSSLELGDSALYFCASSFGQTETQYFGPGTRLLVL.

The gene calls are TRBV13 and TRBJ2-7; 10 bases fit TRBD1. Trimming at V came to 4 bases and at J to 4 bases, leaving 4 bases not matched to a gene. CDR1 is PRHDT and CDR2 is FYEKMQ in the germline V gene (reference sequence). The CDR3 length is 14 residues. The CDR3 region has the DNA TGTGCCAGCAGCTCCGGACAGGGGGAGTACGAGCAGTACTTC. It specifies CASSSGQGEYEQYF.

The chain recombines TRBV11-3 with TRBJ2-3; 8 bases are shared with TRBD1. CDR1 is SGHNT, CDR2 YENEEA, per germline. This CDR3 contains 16 residues. V lost 5 bases to trimming and J lost 5 bases; unmatched junction nucleotides: 12. CDR3 coding DNA: TGTGCCAGCAGCCCAGGGGGCGCCGGACTTTTAGATACGCAGTATTTT. Its translation is CASSPGGAGLLDTQYF.

In this sample, this clone turned up once. The chain recombines TRBV4-3 with TRBJ2-7; 11 nucleotides line up with TRBD1. The CDR3 runs 16 residues. Germline V lookup: CDR1 LGHNA, CDR2 YSLEER. Trimming removed 0 bases from V and 6 bases from J; junction bases left unmatched: 7. The CDR3 nucleotides are TGCGCCAGCAGCCAAGAAGGGACAGGGGGTGTCGGCGAGCAGTACTTC. This codes for CASSQEGTGGVGEQYF.

In this sample, this clone turned up once. The rearrangement joins TRBV10-3 to TRBJ2-2, with D tentatively TRBD1 (5 bases). Germline V lookup: CDR1 ENHRY, CDR2 SYGVKD. This CDR3 has 15 amino acids. V was cut by 8 bases and J by 1 base, with 14 bases left in between. The CDR3 region is CAIGLARVNTGELFF. CDR3 in DNA: TGTGCCATCGGTCTGGCCAGGGTGAACACCGGGGAGCTGTTTTTT.

This rearrangement joins TRBV11-2 to TRBJ2-7, with 11 bases matching TRBD1. The CDR3 is 16 residues long. The V gene end was trimmed by 1 base and the J gene end by 2 bases; junction bases not matched to a gene: 4. Germline V lookup: CDR1 SGHAT, CDR2 FQNNGV. CDR3 sequence: CASSLAVGQGAYEQYF. In DNA, the CDR3 is TGTGCCAGCAGCTTAGCGGTGGGACAGGGGGCCTACGAGCAGTACTTC.